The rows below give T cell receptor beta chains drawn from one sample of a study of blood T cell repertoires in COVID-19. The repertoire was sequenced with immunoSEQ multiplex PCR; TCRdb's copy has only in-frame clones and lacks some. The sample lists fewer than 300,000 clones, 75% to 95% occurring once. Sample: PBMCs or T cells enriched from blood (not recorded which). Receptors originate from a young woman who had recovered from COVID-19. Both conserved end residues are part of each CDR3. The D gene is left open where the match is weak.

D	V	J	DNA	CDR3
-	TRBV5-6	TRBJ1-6	TGTGCCAGCAGCTTGGGTCGCAGGAAAAACTCACCCCTCCACTTT	CASSLGRRKNSPLHF
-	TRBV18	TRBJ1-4	TGTGCCAGCTCACTAGGACAGACAACTAATGAAAAACTGTTTTTT	CASSLGQTTNEKLFF
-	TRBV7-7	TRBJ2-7	TGTGCTAGCAGCCCCGACAGACGCTCGGGCGAGCAGTACTTC	CASSPDRRSGEQYF
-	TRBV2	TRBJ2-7	TGTGCCAGCAGATTGTTAGAGGAGCAGTACTTC	CASRLLEEQYF
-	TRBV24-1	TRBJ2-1	TGTGCCACCAGTGATCGGCGGGGTGGAGGGAATGAGCAGTTCTTC	CATSDRRGGGNEQFF
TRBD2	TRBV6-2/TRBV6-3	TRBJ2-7	TGTGCCAGCAGTTACGTCTTCCAGACTAGCGTCGAGCAGTACTTC	CASSYVFQTSVEQYF
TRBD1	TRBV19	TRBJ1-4	TGTGCCAGTAGTATACGACAGGGCACTAATGAAAAACTGTTTTTT	CASSIRQGTNEKLFF
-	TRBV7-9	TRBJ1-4	TGTGCCAGCTCTTTAAAAGCGGAAAAACTGTTTTTT	CASSLKAEKLFF
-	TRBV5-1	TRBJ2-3	TGCGCCAGCACGTTCCGGGGAGATACGCAGTATTTT	CASTFRGDTQYF
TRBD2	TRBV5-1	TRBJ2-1	TGCGCCAGCAGCCCAGGGATAGCGGGGGCCCTGGGTGAGCAGTTCTTC	CASSPGIAGALGEQFF
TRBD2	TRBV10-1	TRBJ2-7	TGCGCCAGCAGTGCGGGACTAGCCTACGAGCAGTACTTC	CASSAGLAYEQYF
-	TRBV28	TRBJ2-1	TGTGCCAGCAGTTTACTTAAGACTAGTTGGGGTTTTTATGAGCAGTTCTTC	CASSLLKTSWGFYEQFF
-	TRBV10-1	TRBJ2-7	TGCGCCAGCAGTGAGGTTAGGGGTGGGGACGAGCAGTACTTC	CASSEVRGGDEQYF
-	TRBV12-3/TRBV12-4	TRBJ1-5	TGTGCCAGCAGCCTGTTAAGCAATCAGCCCCAGCATTTT	CASSLLSNQPQHF
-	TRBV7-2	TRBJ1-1	TGTGCCAGCAACCCCTACGTGGACACTGAAGCTTTCTTT	CASNPYVDTEAFF
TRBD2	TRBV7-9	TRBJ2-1	TGTGCCAGCAGCTCTGGGTGGGCTAGCGGACTTCAGAGCTACAATGAGCAGTTCTTC	CASSSGWASGLQSYNEQFF
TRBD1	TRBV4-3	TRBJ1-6	TGCGCCAGCAGCCGAGGACAGGGGAATTCACCCCTCCACTTT	CASSRGQGNSPLHF